This T cell receptor (beta chain) appears in the sequencing data of a study of Graves' ophthalmopathy and Graves' hyperthyroidism. Using RNA transcripts, the TCR beta CDR3 regions were amplified. HTBI primers were used in a first-round RT-PCR, which preceded a second-round multiplex PCR. Via MiXCR, TCRdb re-called the multiplex PCR reads, giving one row per CDR3 protein. Here the sample spans 1 million to 1.3 million distinct CDR3 sequences, about two fifths being singletons. This clonotype was seen many times. The germline V gene encodes CDR1 MGHRA and CDR2 YSYEKL. This CDR3 has 14 amino acids. V was pared by 1 base and J by 4 bases, with 10 bases between.

The material sequenced was peripheral blood or thyroid tissue (not recorded which). The rearrangement joins TRBV4-1 to TRBJ1-1; no clear D. The clonotype originates from an adult man with Graves' hyperthyroidism. The CDR3: CASSQGMLPTEAFF. The CDR3 DNA reads as TGCGCCAGCAGCCAAGGGATGCTGCCCACTGAAGCTTTCTTT.